The T cell receptor beta chain described here comes from a study of blood T cell repertoires in COVID-19. Study overall: COVID-19 samples from acute and convalescent phases originated in the United States, Italy and Spain. PBMCs, B-cell-depleted T cells, or T cells were the source of the cDNA or gDNA that made up the material.

Authors' methods: Reference gene primer amplification in the assay estimated nucleated cell counts. Sequencing used immunoSEQ multiplex PCR; TCRdb keeps in-frame clones, though not all of them. The D gene and trimming were derived from the DNA, and the V and J assignments and clone size from that table. Here the sample spans about 270,000 clones, 84% being singletons. V shed 5 bases and J 4 bases; nucleotides not matched to a gene: 7. CDR3 length: 14 residues. CDR1 is MNHEY and CDR2 is SVGEGT in the germline V gene. This chain connects TRBV6-2 or TRBV6-3 to TRBJ2-7, with 8 positions matching TRBD1. Sample: peripheral blood. The receptor comes from a human donor in a cohort sampled during active COVID-19. CDR3 DNA: TGTGCCAGCAGTCCCCGACAGGGGAGATACGAGCAGTACTTC. Translated, it gives CASSPRQGRYEQYF.